Each of the 16 T cell receptor beta chains below was sequenced from the same sample in a study of CD8+ T cells in alopecia areata. RNA was isolated and reverse transcribed to cDNA, the sequencing template. Assay: immunoSEQ multiplex PCR; the TCRdb copy retains only in-frame clones and omits some. The sample holds around 97,000 clones, about 60% seen once. Sequenced material: CD4+ T cells sorted from blood. The receptors come from a human donor in good health.

This chain uses TRBV29-1 with TRBJ1-1, with D possibly matching TRBD1 (5 bases). The CDR3 runs 15 residues. Germline V gene sequence: CDR1 SQVTM, CDR2 ANQGSEA. Deletions cut 5 bases from V and 0 bases from J, with 16 bases between. CDR3 coding DNA: TGCAGCGTTATCGGACACTCCTGGATGAACACTGAAGCTTTCTTT. This codes for CSVIGHSWMNTEAFF.

The gene calls are TRBV29-1 and TRBJ1-4; D is ambiguous. CDR1 and CDR2 (germline): SQVTM, ANQGSEA. V lost 1 base to trimming and J lost 8 bases, with 11 bases between them. This CDR3 has 13 amino acids. The CDR3 protein is CSVEAPTREKLFF. The CDR3 bases are TGCAGCGTTGAAGCCCCTACAAGGGAAAAACTGTTTTTT.

This clone was seen a few times. The V and J genes are TRBV7-2 and TRBJ2-2; 13 bases match TRBD2. Germline V gene lookup returns CDR1 SGHTA and CDR2 FQGNSA. With 4 bases clipped from V and 6 bases from J, the junction kept 11 bases outside the gene matches. The CDR3 spans 18 residues. CDR3 nucleotide sequence: TGTGCCAGCAGCTCACCCCCGTGGGGACTAGCGGGGCCCGGGGAGCTGTTTTTT. This gives the protein CASSSPPWGLAGPGELFF. Full variable domain (outside the CDR3, taken from reference TRBV7-2 and TRBJ2-2): GAGVSQSPSNKVTEKGKDVELRCDPISGHTALYWYRQSLGQGLEFLIYFQGNSAPDKSGLPSDRFSAERTGGSVSTLTIQRTQQEDSAVYLCASSSPPWGLAGPGELFFGEGSRLTVL.

This clone was counted between two and nine times. The CDR3 coding sequence is TGCGCCAGCAGCCAAGAAGGGACAGAACAGCCCCAGCATTTT. As protein: CASSQEGTEQPQHF. The J gene is TRBJ1-5, the V gene TRBV4-1, with 7 bases identical to TRBD1. The CDR3 has 14 amino acids. The germline V gene encodes CDR1 MGHRA and CDR2 YSYEKL. V was clipped by 0 bases and J by 7 bases; unmatched bases: 3.

The chain carries TRBV7-2 and TRBJ2-3; 10 bases agree with TRBD2. The CDR3 spans 18 residues. Germline V gives CDR1 SGHTA, CDR2 FQGNSA. Trimming cost V 5 bases and J 4 bases; bases outside gene matches: 15. CDR3 nucleotides: TGTGCCAGCAGCAACCCTAGCGGGGGCGTTGGTCGCGCAGATACGCAGTATTTT. Amino acids: CASSNPSGGVGRADTQYF.

This chain uses TRBV7-6 with TRBJ2-7; tentative D call: TRBD1 (6 bases). CDR3 size: 13 residues. CDR1 is SGHVS and CDR2 is FNYEAQ in the germline V gene. The V and J ends lost 4 bases and 2 bases respectively, with 9 bases between them. CDR3 nucleotide sequence: TGTGCCAGCAGCTCGGACAGCGCCTACGAGCAGTACTTC. Protein: CASSSDSAYEQYF.

The genes are TRBV10-1 and TRBJ2-5; D unresolved. The CDR3 loop spans 10 amino acids. Germline V lookup: CDR1 WNHNN, CDR2 SYGVQD (reference sequence). The V gene lost 11 bases and the J gene lost 0 bases, with 4 bases spanning the gap. The CDR3 region has the DNA TGCGCCGGACACCAAGAGACCCAGTACTTC. Its translation is CAGHQETQYF.

The chain recombines TRBV10-3 with TRBJ2-1; maybe TRBD1 (8 bases). The CDR3 has 15 amino acids. The V and J ends lost 6 bases and 7 bases respectively, with 19 bases between them. Germline CDR1 is ENHRY and CDR2 is SYGVKD. CDR3 loop: CAISPGTGGGNEQFF. The CDR3 DNA reads as TGTGCCATCAGCCCCGGGACAGGCGGGGGAAATGAGCAGTTCTTC.

This clone was found a few times. The rearrangement uses TRBV5-1 and TRBJ2-3; D is unresolved. V lost 4 bases to trimming and J lost 2 bases, with 11 bases between them. The CDR3 has 14 residues. In germline, CDR1 is SGHRS, CDR2 YFSETQ. Here the CDR3 DNA reads TGCGCCAGCAGCCTCTACGCCTCCACAGATACGCAGTATTTT. Its protein product is CASSLYASTDTQYF.

This clone was recorded once. The rearrangement uses TRBV30 and TRBJ1-6; TRBD1 might be the D (6 bases). The CDR3 runs to 16 residues. The germline CDR1 and CDR2 sequences are GTSNPN and SVGIG (reference sequence). The V and J ends lost 0 bases and 7 bases respectively, with 16 bases between them. CDR3 protein: CAWSVGAGARNSPLHF. In nucleotides, the CDR3 is TGTGCCTGGAGTGTTGGGGCAGGGGCGAGAAATTCACCCCTCCACTTT. Looking up the rest from reference TRBV30 and TRBJ1-6 gives the full variable domain: SQTIHQWPATLVQPVGSPLSLECTVEGTSNPNLYWYRQAAGRGLQLLFYSVGIGQISSEVPQNLSASRPQDRQFILSSKKLLLSDSGFYLCAWSVGAGARNSPLHFGNGTRLTVT.

This clone was recorded once. This chain connects TRBV29-1 to TRBJ1-5; D possibly corresponds to TRBD1 (5 bases). Between the trimmed V and J ends, which lost 1 base and 6 bases, there was a span of 10 bases. The CDR3 contains 13 residues. Germline lookup yields CDR1 SQVTM and CDR2 ANQGSEA. The CDR3 region has the DNA TGCAGCGTTGAAGGGGGCGCAGGTCAGCCCCAGCATTTT. Amino acids: CSVEGGAGQPQHF.

V gene TRBV6-5 combines with J gene TRBJ1-2; 8 nucleotides agree with TRBD1. The CDR3 consists of 16 residues. J gave up 0 bases and V 0 bases, and 3 bases lay outside the gene matches. CDR1 is MNHEY and CDR2 is SVGAGI in the germline V gene. CDR3 coding DNA: TGTGCCAGCAGTTACTCGGGGGGACAGGCTAACTATGGCTACACCTTC. Translated: CASSYSGGQANYGYTF.

The chain is built from TRBV6-6 and TRBJ1-1; possible D gene TRBD1, 5 bases. CDR1 is MNHNY, CDR2 SVGAGI, per germline (reference sequence). The CDR3 is 16 residues long. V was trimmed by 5 bases and J by 4 bases, leaving 20 bases between them. CDR3 protein: CASSRGSTGSTTEAFF. The DNA for the CDR3 is TGTGCCAGCAGTCGGGGCTCAACCGGTTCGACCACTGAAGCTTTCTTT.

This sequence joins TRBV4-1 and TRBJ2-4; tentatively, D is TRBD1 or TRBD2 (6 bases each). The germline V gene has CDR1 MGHRA and CDR2 YSYEKL. V was shortened by 3 bases and J by 9 bases, with 21 bases between the two germline ends. The CDR3 is made up of 16 amino acids. CDR3 nucleotides: TGCGCCAGCAGCCACCCCAACGGGGGCGCGGAATTCATTCAGTACTTC. Protein sequence: CASSHPNGGAEFIQYF.

This clone occurred a few times. The chain carries TRBV27 and TRBJ1-1; TRBD1 aligns across 7 bases. V gave up 0 bases and J gave up 5 bases; unmatched junction bases: 6. CDR1 is MNHEY, CDR2 SMNVEV, per germline (reference sequence). The CDR3 length is 15 residues. The CDR3 is CASSLSKQGGTEAFF. CDR3 coding DNA: TGTGCCAGCAGTTTATCGAAGCAGGGGGGGACTGAAGCTTTCTTT.

The table lists this clone with a few counts. This chain links TRBV5-1 with TRBJ1-5; 9 nucleotides align to TRBD1. This CDR3 contains 14 residues. The V gene end was trimmed by 4 bases and the J gene end by 5 bases; junction bases not matched to a gene: 4. Germline CDR1 and CDR2: SGHRS and YFSETQ. CDR3 amino acids: CASSEQGADQPQHF. In nucleotides, the CDR3 is TGCGCCAGCAGCGAACAGGGGGCCGATCAGCCCCAGCATTTT.